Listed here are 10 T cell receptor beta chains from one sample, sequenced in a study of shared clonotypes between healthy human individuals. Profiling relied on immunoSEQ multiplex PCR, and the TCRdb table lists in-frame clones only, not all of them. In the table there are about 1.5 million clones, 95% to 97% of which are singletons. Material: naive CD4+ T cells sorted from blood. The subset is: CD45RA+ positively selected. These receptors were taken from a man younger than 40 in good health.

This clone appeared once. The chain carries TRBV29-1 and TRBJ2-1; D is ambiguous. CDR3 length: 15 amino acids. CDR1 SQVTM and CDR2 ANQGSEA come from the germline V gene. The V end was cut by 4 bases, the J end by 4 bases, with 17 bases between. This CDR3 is CSVGVLLAPYNEQFF. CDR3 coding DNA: TGCAGCGTTGGCGTTTTACTGGCCCCTTACAATGAGCAGTTCTTC.

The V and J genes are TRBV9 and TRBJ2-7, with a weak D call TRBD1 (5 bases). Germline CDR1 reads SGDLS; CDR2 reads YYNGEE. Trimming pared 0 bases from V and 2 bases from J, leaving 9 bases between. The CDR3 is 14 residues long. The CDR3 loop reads CASSVGRATYEQYF. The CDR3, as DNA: TGTGCCAGCAGCGTAGGCAGGGCAACCTACGAGCAGTACTTC.

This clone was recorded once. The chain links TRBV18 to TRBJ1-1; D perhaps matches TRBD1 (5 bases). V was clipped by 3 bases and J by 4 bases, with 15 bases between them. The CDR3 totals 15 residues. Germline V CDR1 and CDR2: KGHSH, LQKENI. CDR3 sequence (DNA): TGTGCCAGCTCACCGTTGCCCGTGGGGCTCACTGAAGCTTTCTTT. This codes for CASSPLPVGLTEAFF.

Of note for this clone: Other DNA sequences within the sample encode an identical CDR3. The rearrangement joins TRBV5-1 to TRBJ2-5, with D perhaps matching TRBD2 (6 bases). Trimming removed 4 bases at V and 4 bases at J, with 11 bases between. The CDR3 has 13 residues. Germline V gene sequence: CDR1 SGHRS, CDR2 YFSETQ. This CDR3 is CASSPGAGETQYF. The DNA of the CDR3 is TGCGCCAGCAGCCCGGGAGCCGGAGAGACCCAGTACTTC.

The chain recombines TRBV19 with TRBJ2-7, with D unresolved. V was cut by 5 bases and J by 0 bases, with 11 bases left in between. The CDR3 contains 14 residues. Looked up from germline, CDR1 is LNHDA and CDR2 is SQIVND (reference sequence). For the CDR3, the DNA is TGTGCCAGTAGTTCTCACAGTAGCTCCTACGAGCAGTACTTC. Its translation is CASSSHSSSYEQYF.

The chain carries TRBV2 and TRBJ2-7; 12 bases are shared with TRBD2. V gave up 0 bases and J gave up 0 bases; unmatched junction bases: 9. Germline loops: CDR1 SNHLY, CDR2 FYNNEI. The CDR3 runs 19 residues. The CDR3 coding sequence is TGTGCCAGCAGTGAAGCGGCAACTAGCGGGAGGTATGTCTCCTACGAGCAGTACTTC. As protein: CASSEAATSGRYVSYEQYF.

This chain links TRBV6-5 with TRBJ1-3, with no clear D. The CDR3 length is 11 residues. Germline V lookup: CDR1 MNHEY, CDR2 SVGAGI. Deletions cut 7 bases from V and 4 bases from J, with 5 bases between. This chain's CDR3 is CASNQGNTIYF. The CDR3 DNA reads TGTGCCAGCAACCAGGGAAACACCATATATTTT.

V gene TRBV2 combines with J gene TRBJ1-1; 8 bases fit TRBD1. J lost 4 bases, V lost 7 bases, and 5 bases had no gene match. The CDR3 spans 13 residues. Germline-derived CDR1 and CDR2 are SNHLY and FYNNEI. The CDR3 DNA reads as TGTGCCAGCAACTACAGGGGGATCACTGAAGCTTTCTTT. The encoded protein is CASNYRGITEAFF.

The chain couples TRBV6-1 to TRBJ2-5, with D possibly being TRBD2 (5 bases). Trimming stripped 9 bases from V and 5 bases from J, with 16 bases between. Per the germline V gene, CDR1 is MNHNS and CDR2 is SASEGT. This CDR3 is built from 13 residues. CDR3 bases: TGTGCCAGTCGGTTACTAGGCGGGGAGACCCAGTACTTC. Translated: CASRLLGGETQYF.

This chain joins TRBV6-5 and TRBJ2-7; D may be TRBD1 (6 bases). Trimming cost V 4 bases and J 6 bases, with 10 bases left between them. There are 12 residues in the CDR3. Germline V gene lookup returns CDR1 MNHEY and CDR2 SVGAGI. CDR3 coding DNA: TGTGCCAGCAGTTTGACAGGAGGCGAGCAGTACTTC. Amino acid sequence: CASSLTGGEQYF.